This TCR beta chain was sequenced for a study of blood T cell repertoires in COVID-19. In the study overall: Some COVID-19 samples were acute and others convalescent; all came from the United States, Italy and Spain. The cDNA or gDNA used as material had been derived from T cells, B-cell-depleted T cells, or PBMCs.

Authors' processing steps: It was from reference gene primer amplification that nucleated cell counts were estimated. Assay: immunoSEQ multiplex PCR; the TCRdb copy retains only in-frame clones and omits some. V, J and clone size are taken as reported in that table, and D and trimming were inferred from the DNA itself. Of about 170,000 clones in the sample, approximately 84% were seen once. Per germline, CDR1 SGHRS and CDR2 YFSETQ. The CDR3 extends over 17 amino acids. V dropped 3 bases and J dropped 6; count of bases not matched to a gene: 12. Material: peripheral blood. The TCR was taken from a woman older than 75 with acute or convalescent COVID-19. The chain has TRBV5-1 and TRBJ2-2, with 9 bases matching TRBD1. The CDR3 DNA reads as TGCGCCAGCAGCTCATTCGGGACAGGGAATACGGCCGGGGAGCTGTTTTTT. Amino acid sequence: CASSSFGTGNTAGELFF. Based on the CDR3 plus reference TRBV5-1 and TRBJ2-2, the full variable domain is KAGVTQTPRYLIKTRGQQVTLSCSPISGHRSVSWYQQTPGQGLQFLFEYFSETQRNKGNFPGRFSGRQFSNSRSEMNVSTLELGDSALYLCASSSFGTGNTAGELFFGEGSRLTVL.